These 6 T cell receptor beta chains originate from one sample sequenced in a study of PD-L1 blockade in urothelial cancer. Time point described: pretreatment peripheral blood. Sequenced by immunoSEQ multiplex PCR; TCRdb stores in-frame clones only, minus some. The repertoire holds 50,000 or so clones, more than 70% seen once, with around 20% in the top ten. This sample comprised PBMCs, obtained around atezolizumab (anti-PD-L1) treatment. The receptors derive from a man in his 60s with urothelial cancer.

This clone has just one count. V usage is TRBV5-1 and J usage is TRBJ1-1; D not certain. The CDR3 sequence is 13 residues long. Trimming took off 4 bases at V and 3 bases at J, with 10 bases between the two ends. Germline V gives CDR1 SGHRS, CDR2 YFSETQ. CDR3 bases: TGCGCCAGCAGCACCCGGTTGGACACTGAAGCTTTCTTT. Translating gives CASSTRLDTEAFF.

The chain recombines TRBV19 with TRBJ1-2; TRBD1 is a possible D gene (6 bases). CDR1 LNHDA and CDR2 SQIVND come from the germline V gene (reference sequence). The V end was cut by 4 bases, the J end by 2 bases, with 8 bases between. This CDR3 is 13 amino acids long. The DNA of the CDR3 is TGTGCCAGTAGTACGGACAGAAACTATGGCTACACCTTC. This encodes CASSTDRNYGYTF.

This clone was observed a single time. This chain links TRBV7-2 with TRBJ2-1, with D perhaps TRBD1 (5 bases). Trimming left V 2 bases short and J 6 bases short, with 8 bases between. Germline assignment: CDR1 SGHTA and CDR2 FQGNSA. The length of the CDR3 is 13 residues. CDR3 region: CASSLLGANEQFF. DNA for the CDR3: TGTGCCAGCAGCTTACTTGGGGCCAATGAGCAGTTCTTC.

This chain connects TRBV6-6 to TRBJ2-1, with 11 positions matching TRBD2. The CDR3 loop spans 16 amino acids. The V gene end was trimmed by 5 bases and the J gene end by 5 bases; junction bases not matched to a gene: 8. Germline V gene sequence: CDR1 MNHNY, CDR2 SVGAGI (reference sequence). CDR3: CASSGLAGGIDNEQFF. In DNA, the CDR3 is TGTGCCAGCAGTGGGCTAGCGGGAGGCATCGACAATGAGCAGTTCTTC.

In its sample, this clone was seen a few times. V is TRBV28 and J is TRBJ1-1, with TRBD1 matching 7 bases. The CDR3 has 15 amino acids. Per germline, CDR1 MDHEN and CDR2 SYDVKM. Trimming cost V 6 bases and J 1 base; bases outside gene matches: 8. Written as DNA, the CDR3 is TGTGCCAGCAGAACCTGGACAGGTGAGAACACTGAAGCTTTCTTT. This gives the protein CASRTWTGENTEAFF.

CDR3 loop: CASSRGWQGAKTQYF. CDR3 bases: TGCGCCAGCAGCCGGGGCTGGCAGGGGGCGAAGACCCAGTACTTC. The chain is built from TRBV5-1 and TRBJ2-5; TRBD1 agrees at 8 bases. The CDR3 contains 15 residues. Trimming removed 4 bases from V and 6 bases from J; junction bases left unmatched: 11. From germline, CDR1 is SGHRS and CDR2 YFSETQ.